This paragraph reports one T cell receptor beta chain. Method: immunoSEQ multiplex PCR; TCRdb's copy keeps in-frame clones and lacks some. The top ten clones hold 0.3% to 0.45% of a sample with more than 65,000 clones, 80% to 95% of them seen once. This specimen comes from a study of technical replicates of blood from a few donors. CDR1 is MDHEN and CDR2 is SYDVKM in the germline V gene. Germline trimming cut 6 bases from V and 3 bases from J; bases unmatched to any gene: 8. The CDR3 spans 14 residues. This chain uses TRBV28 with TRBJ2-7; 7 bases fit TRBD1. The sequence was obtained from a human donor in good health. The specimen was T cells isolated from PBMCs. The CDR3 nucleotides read TGTGCCAGCAGCTTAACAGGGGAAGGCTACGAGCAGTACTTC. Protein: CASSLTGEGYEQYF.